This TCR beta chain was recovered during a study of blood T cell repertoires in COVID-19. Study-wide context: Donors in the United States, Italy and Spain gave samples during acute or convalescent COVID-19.

In the source study's methods: Reference gene primers were amplified, and this amplification served to estimate nucleated cell counts. The assay was immunoSEQ multiplex PCR, and TCRdb's table has in-frame clones only and misses some. V and J calls and clone size are as listed in that table; D and trimming were resolved from the DNA. The repertoire includes about 140,000 clones, 80% of them detected once, and around 3.8% sits in the top ten. CDR1 MNHEY and CDR2 SVGEGT come from the germline V gene. Trimming stripped 6 bases from V and 7 bases from J, with 12 bases between. The CDR3 has 12 residues. The chain combines TRBV6-2 or TRBV6-3 with TRBJ2-5, with a possible D match to TRBD2 (6 bases). The clonotype originates from a man between 65 and 85 years old who had recovered from COVID-19. Sequencing used peripheral blood. This CDR3 is CASSRGGATQYF. The CDR3 bases are TGTGCCAGCAGCCGAGGAGGGGCGACCCAGTACTTC.